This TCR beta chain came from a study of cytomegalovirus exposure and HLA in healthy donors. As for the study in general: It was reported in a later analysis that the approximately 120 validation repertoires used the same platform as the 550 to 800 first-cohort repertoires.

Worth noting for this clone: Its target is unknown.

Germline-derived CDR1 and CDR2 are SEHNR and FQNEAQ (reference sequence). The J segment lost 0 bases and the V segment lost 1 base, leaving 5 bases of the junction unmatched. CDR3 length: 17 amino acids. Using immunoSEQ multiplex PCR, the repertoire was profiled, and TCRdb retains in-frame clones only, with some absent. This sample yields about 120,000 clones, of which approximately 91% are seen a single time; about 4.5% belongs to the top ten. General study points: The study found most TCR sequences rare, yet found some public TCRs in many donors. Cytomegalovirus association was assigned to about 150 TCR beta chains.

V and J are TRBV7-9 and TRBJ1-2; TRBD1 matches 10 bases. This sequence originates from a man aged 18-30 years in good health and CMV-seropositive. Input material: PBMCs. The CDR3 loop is CASSLEGQGQANYGYTF. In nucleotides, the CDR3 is TGTGCCAGCAGCTTAGAGGGACAGGGGCAAGCTAACTATGGCTACACCTTC.